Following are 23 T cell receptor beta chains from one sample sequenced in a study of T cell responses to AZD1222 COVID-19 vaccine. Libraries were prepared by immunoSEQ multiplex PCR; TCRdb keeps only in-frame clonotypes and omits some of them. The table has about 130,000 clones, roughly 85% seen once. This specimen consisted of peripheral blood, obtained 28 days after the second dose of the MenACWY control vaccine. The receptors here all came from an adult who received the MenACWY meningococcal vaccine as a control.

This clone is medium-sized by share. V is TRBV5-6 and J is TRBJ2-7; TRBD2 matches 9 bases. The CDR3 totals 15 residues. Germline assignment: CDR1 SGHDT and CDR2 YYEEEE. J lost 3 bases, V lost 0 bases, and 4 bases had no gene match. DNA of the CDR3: TGTGCCAGCAGCTTGGGGGGGACTAGCAACTACGAGCAGTACGTC. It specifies CASSLGGTSNYEQYV.

CDR3 sequence (DNA): TGCAGCGTCTCTGGTCCAGGGTTGGGAGGCTACACCTTC. This gives the protein CSVSGPGLGGYTF. V is TRBV29-1 and J is TRBJ1-2; weak D call: TRBD1 (5 bases). The CDR3 has 13 amino acids. Trimming cost V 6 bases and J 8 bases, with 19 bases left between them. Germline CDR1 and CDR2: SQVTM and ANQGSEA.

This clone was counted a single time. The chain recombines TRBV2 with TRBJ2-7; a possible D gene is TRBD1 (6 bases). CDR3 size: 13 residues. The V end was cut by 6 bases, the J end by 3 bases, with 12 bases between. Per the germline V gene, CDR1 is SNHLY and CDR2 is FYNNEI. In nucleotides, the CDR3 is TGTGCCAGCAGCTGGGACACCAGCTACGAGCAGTACTTC. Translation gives CASSWDTSYEQYF.

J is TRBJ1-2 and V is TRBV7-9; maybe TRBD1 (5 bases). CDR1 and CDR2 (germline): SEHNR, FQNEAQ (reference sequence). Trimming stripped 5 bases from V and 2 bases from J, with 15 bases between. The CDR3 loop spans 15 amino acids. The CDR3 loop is CASSTDVTENYGYTF. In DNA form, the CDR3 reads TGTGCCAGCAGCACCGACGTGACAGAGAACTATGGCTACACCTTC.

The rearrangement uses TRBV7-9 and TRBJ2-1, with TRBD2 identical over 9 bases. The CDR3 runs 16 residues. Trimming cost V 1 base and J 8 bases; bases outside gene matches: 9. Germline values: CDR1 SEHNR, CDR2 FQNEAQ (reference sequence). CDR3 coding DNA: TGTGCCAGCAGCTTAGGGGGAGCGGGAGGTATAGATGAGCAGTTCTTC. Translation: CASSLGGAGGIDEQFF.

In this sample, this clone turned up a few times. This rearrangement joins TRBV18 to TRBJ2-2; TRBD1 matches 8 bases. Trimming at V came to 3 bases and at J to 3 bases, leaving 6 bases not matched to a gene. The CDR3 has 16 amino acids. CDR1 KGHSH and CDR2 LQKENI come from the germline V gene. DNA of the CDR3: TGTGCCAGCTCACCTATAATGACAGGGGACACCGGGGAGCTGTTTTTT. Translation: CASSPIMTGDTGELFF.

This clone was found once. The CDR3 DNA is TGTGCCATCAGTGAGTCGATACAGGGAAGGAGTCAAGCTTTCTTT. This codes for CAISESIQGRSQAFF. The rearrangement joins TRBV10-3 to TRBJ1-1; perhaps TRBD1 as D (6 bases). V was pared by 0 bases and J by 9 bases, with 17 bases between. Germline V gene data show CDR1 as ENHRY and CDR2 as SYGVKD. This CDR3 has 15 amino acids.

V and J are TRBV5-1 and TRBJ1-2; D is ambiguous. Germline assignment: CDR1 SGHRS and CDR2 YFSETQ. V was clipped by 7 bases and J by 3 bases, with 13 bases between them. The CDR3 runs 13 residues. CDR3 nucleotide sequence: TGCGCCAGCGGGGATGGTGGTGACTATGGCTACACCTTC. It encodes CASGDGGDYGYTF.

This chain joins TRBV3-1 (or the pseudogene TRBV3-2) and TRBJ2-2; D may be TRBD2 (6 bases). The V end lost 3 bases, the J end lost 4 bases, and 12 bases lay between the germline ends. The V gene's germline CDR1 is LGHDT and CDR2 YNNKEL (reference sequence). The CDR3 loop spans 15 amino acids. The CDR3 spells CASSQAGRTTGELFF. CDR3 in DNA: TGTGCCAGCAGCCAGGCAGGGAGGACCACCGGGGAGCTGTTTTTT.

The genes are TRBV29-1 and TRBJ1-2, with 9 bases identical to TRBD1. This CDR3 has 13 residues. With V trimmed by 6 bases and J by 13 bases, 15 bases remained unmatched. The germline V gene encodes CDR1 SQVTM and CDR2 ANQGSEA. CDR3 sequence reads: CSVNRDRALLSTF. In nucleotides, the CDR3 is TGCAGCGTGAACCGGGACAGGGCCCTCTTGAGCACCTTC.

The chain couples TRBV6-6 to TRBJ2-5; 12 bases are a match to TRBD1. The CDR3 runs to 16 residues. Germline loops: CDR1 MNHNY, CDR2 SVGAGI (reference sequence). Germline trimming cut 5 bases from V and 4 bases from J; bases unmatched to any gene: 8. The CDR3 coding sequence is TGTGCCAGCAGTAGTGCCGGGACAGGGGGCGGAGAGACCCAGTACTTC. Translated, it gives CASSSAGTGGGETQYF.

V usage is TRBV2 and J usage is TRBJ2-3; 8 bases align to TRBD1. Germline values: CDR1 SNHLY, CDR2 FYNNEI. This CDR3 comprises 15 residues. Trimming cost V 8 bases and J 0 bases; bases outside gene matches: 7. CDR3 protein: CASLRQGTSTDTQYF. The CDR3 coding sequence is TGTGCCAGCCTTCGACAGGGGACCAGCACAGATACGCAGTATTTT.

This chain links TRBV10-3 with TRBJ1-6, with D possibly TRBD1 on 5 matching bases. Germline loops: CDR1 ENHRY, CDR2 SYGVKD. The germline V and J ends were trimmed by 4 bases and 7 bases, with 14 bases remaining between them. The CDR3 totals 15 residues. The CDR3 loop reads CAISGDQAVNSPLHF. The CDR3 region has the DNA TGTGCCATCAGTGGGGACCAAGCTGTCAATTCACCCCTCCACTTT.

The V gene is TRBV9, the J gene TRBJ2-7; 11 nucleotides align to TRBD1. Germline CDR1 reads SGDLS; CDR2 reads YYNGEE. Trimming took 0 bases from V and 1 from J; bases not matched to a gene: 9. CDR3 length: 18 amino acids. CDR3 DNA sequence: TGTGCCAGCAGCGTAGGGACAGGGGGCTCAACAAAGTCCTACGAGCAGTACTTC. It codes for CASSVGTGGSTKSYEQYF.

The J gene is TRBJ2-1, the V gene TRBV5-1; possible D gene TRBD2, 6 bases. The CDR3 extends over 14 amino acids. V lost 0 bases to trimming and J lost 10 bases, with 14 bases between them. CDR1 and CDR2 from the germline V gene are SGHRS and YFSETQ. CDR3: CASSLDGTFREQFF. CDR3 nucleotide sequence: TGCGCCAGCAGCTTGGACGGGACTTTTAGGGAGCAGTTCTTC.

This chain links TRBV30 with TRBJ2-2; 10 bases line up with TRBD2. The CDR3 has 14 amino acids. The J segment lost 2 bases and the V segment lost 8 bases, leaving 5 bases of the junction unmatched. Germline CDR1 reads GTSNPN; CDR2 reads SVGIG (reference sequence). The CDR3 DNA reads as TGTGCCGTTAGCGGGAGGTTTAACACCGGGGAGCTGTTTTTT. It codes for CAVSGRFNTGELFF.

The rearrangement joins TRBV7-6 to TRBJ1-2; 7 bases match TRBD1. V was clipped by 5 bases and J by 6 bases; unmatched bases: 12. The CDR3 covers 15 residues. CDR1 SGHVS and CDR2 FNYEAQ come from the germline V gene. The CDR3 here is CASSPVYRGWDGYTF. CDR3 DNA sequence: TGTGCCAGCAGCCCCGTTTACAGGGGTTGGGATGGCTACACCTTC. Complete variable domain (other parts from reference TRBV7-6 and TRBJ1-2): GAGVSQSPRYKVTKRGQDVALRCDPISGHVSLYWYRQALGQGPEFLTYFNYEAQQDKSGLPNDRFSAERPEGSISTLTIQRTEQRDSAMYRCASSPVYRGWDGYTFGSGTRLTVV.

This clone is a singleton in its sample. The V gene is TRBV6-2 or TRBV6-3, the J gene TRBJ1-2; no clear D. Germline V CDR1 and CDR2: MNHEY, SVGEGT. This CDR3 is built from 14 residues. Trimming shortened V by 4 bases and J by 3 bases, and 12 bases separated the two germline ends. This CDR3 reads CASSSPGAYYGYTF. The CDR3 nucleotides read TGTGCCAGCAGTTCGCCAGGCGCCTACTATGGCTACACCTTC.

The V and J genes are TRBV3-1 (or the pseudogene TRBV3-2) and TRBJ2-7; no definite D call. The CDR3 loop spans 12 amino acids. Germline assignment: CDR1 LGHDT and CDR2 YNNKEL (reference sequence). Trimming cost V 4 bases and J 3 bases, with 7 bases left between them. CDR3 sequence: CASSLDFYEQYF. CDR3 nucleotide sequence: TGTGCCAGCAGCCTCGACTTCTACGAGCAGTACTTC.

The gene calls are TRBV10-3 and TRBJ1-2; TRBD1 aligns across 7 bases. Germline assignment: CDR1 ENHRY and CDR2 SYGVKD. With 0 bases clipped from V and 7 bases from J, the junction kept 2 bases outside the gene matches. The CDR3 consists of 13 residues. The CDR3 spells CAISESDRAGYTF. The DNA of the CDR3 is TGTGCCATCAGTGAGTCCGACAGGGCTGGCTACACCTTC.

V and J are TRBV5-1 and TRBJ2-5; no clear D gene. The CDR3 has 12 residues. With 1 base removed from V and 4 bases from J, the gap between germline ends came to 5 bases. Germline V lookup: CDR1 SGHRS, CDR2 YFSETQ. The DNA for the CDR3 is TGCGCCAGCAGCTTGCTGAGAGAGACCCAGTACTTC. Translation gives CASSLLRETQYF.

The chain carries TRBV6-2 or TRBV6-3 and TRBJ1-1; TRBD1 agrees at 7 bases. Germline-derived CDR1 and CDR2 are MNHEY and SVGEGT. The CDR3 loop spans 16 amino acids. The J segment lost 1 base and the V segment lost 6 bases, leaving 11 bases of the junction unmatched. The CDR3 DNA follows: TGTGCCAGCAGCCCTTCTGACAGGGTGGGGAACACTGAAGCTTTCTTT. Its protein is CASSPSDRVGNTEAFF.

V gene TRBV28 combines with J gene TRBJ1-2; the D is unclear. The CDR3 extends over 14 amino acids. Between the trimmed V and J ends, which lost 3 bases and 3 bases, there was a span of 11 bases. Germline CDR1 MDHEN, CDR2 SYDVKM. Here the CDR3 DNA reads TGTGCCAGCAGTTTTTCGCCAGAGTACTATGGCTACACCTTC. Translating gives CASSFSPEYYGYTF.